Each of the 26 T cell receptor beta chains below was sequenced from the same sample in a study of shared clonotypes between healthy human individuals. Sequencing used immunoSEQ multiplex PCR; TCRdb keeps in-frame clones, though not all of them. The sample contains about half a million clones, more than 75% of which appear only once. Sequenced input: PBMCs. The receptor set was obtained from a woman in her thirties or forties in good health. Some clones in this sample may be carry-over from other donors' samples.

The CDR3 bases are TGCGCCAGCAGCCAACCCAGGAACACTGAAGCTTTCTTT. Its protein is CASSQPRNTEAFF. The J gene is TRBJ1-1, the V gene TRBV4-1; unclear D gene. V was shortened by 2 bases and J by 1 base, with 5 bases between the two germline ends. The CDR3 contains 13 residues. Looked up from germline, CDR1 is MGHRA and CDR2 is YSYEKL.

The chain couples TRBV15 to TRBJ2-7; D ambiguous. This CDR3 has 14 residues. The V and J ends lost 0 bases and 0 bases respectively, with 6 bases between them. CDR1 and CDR2 from the germline V gene are LNHNV and YYDKDF (reference sequence). The CDR3: CATSREGNSYEQYF. The CDR3 nucleotides read TGTGCCACCAGCAGAGAGGGGAACTCCTACGAGCAGTACTTC.

The chain has TRBV19 and TRBJ2-2; D is ambiguous. CDR1 and CDR2 from the germline V gene are LNHDA and SQIVND (reference sequence). Between the trimmed V and J ends, which lost 3 bases and 0 bases, there was a span of 8 bases. This CDR3 is 15 amino acids long. CDR3 coding DNA: TGTGCCAGTAGTATGAGCGCCGCGAACACCGGGGAGCTGTTTTTT. It yields the protein CASSMSAANTGELFF.

This clone was recorded a few times. The chain links TRBV19 to TRBJ1-5, with D unclear. The CDR3 sequence is 15 residues long. Germline V gene data show CDR1 as LNHDA and CDR2 as SQIVND (reference sequence). V was cut by 1 base and J by 2 bases, with 9 bases left in between. The CDR3 protein is CASSIGRAGNQPQHF. CDR3 sequence (DNA): TGTGCCAGTAGTATAGGAAGGGCAGGCAATCAGCCCCAGCATTTT.

This chain links TRBV28 with TRBJ2-4; 10 nucleotides align to TRBD2. Germline trimming cut 5 bases from V and 9 bases from J; bases unmatched to any gene: 13. The CDR3 runs 16 residues. Germline CDR1 is MDHEN and CDR2 is SYDVKM. The CDR3 sequence is CASSPGLAREGGIQYF. The CDR3 DNA sequence: TGTGCCAGCAGTCCGGGACTAGCGCGAGAGGGGGGCATTCAGTACTTC.

The chain employs TRBV7-3 and TRBJ2-1; 7 nucleotides agree with TRBD2. Germline V gene lookup returns CDR1 SGHTA and CDR2 FQGTGA. After removal of 2 bases from V and 4 bases from J, the junction contained 8 bases not matched to a gene. The CDR3 consists of 16 residues. The CDR3 DNA reads TGTGCCAGCAGCTTAGAGGCTAGCGGAGCATACAATGAGCAGTTCTTC. It yields the protein CASSLEASGAYNEQFF.

The V and J genes are TRBV11-2 and TRBJ2-7; TRBD1 aligns across 8 bases. V trimming: 5 bases; J trimming: 5 bases; junction bases outside the gene matches: 5. This CDR3 has 13 amino acids. Germline V gives CDR1 SGHAT, CDR2 FQNNGV. The CDR3 loop is CASSTGTGNEQYF. DNA of the CDR3: TGTGCCAGCAGCACTGGGACAGGCAACGAGCAGTACTTC.

This rearrangement joins TRBV2 to TRBJ2-2; a weak D match, TRBD2 (5 bases). The germline CDR1 and CDR2 sequences are SNHLY and FYNNEI. Trimming shortened V by 11 bases and J by 1 base, and 14 bases separated the two germline ends. This CDR3 region has 14 residues. DNA of the CDR3: TGTGCCCAGAAGGGTAGCGTGAACACCGGGGAGCTGTTTTTT. Residues: CAQKGSVNTGELFF.

The J gene is TRBJ2-2, the V gene TRBV28, with a weak D call TRBD1 (6 bases). Trimming took off 4 bases at V and 4 bases at J, with 10 bases between the two ends. The CDR3 is 14 residues long. The germline V gene encodes CDR1 MDHEN and CDR2 SYDVKM. CDR3 nucleotide sequence: TGTGCCAGCAGTTGGCCAGGGGTCACCGGGGAGCTGTTTTTT. It specifies CASSWPGVTGELFF.

Remarks on this clone: It may be a read error: a sequence one base away is much more abundant. Since no conserved phenylalanine or tryptophan closes the CDR3, a read error is the likely cause. The chain links TRBV15 to TRBJ1-2; D call uncertain. CDR1 is LNHNV, CDR2 YYDKDF, per germline (reference sequence). Trimming cost V 1 base and J 7 bases, with 10 bases left between them. This CDR3 is 13 amino acids long. In DNA form, the CDR3 reads TGTGCCACCAGCAGAGGCCCTCTAGGTGGCTACACCCTC. It codes for CATSRGPLGGYTL.

The rearrangement uses TRBV5-1 and TRBJ2-7, with 9 bases identical to TRBD1. The germline V gene has CDR1 SGHRS and CDR2 YFSETQ. The V gene end was trimmed by 0 bases and the J gene end by 7 bases; junction bases not matched to a gene: 14. CDR3 size: 17 residues. The CDR3 reads CASSLGPQQGASTEQYF. Written as DNA, the CDR3 is TGCGCCAGCAGCTTGGGGCCGCAACAGGGGGCGAGTACGGAGCAGTACTTC.

This clone was seen only once. The chain has TRBV7-9 and TRBJ2-2, with a possible D match to TRBD2 (6 bases). There are 14 residues in the CDR3. V dropped 4 bases and J dropped 6 bases, with 12 bases sitting between them. CDR1 SEHNR and CDR2 FQNEAQ come from the germline V gene (reference sequence). CDR3 region: CASSSILAAGELFF. CDR3 sequence (DNA): TGTGCCAGCAGCTCAATACTAGCAGCCGGGGAGCTGTTTTTT.

As concerns this clone: A junction end diverges from the germline sequence, so it may reflect a read error. J is TRBJ2-7 and V is TRBV6-1; D is perhaps TRBD1 (6 bases). From germline, CDR1 is MNHNS and CDR2 SASEGT. There are 14 residues in the CDR3. The CDR3 sequence is CASREGQMPYEQYF. As DNA, the CDR3 is TGTGCCAGCAGGGAAGGACAGATGCCTTACGAGCAGTACTTC.

In DNA, the CDR3 is TGTGCCAGCAGCTTGAATCAGGGATACTCCGGGGAGCTGTTTTTT. Translation gives CASSLNQGYSGELFF. The rearrangement uses TRBV11-2 and TRBJ2-2, with D perhaps TRBD1 (5 bases). V was pared by 3 bases and J by 6 bases, with 14 bases between. This CDR3 region has 15 residues. Germline V lookup: CDR1 SGHAT, CDR2 FQNNGV.

V gene TRBV19 combines with J gene TRBJ2-3; the D call may be TRBD1 or TRBD2 (5 bases each). V dropped 11 bases and J dropped 5 bases, with 17 bases sitting between them. The CDR3 sequence is 13 residues long. The germline V gene has CDR1 LNHDA and CDR2 SQIVND (reference sequence). CDR3 DNA sequence: TGTGCCGGCTTACGAGGGGAAAAAGATACGCAGTATTTT. Residues: CAGLRGEKDTQYF.

V usage is TRBV19 and J usage is TRBJ2-2; maybe TRBD1 (5 bases). Germline V gene data show CDR1 as LNHDA and CDR2 as SQIVND (reference sequence). Trimming removed 7 bases at V and 0 bases at J, with 15 bases between. The CDR3 is 16 amino acids. The CDR3 region has the DNA TGTGCCAGTACCCCCCAGGGTGGGGCGAACACCGGGGAGCTGTTTTTT. It yields the protein CASTPQGGANTGELFF.

The V call is TRBV5-1, the J call TRBJ2-1, with 7 nucleotides matching TRBD1. This CDR3 contains 18 residues. The V segment lost 3 bases and the J segment 4 bases; nucleotides outside the gene matches: 16. Germline assignment: CDR1 SGHRS and CDR2 YFSETQ. The CDR3 DNA sequence: TGCGCCAGCAGCTCTCCCGGATATAACAGGGGCCAATACAATGAGCAGTTCTTC. Translating gives CASSSPGYNRGQYNEQFF.

This clone was picked up a small number of times. Other DNA sequences within the sample encode an identical CDR3. V and J are TRBV9 and TRBJ2-7; 7 nucleotides agree with TRBD2. There are 16 residues in the CDR3. Germline CDR1 reads SGDLS; CDR2 reads YYNGEE. V was pared by 0 bases and J by 0 bases, with 6 bases of the junction left unmatched. The CDR3 bases are TGTGCCAGCAGCGTAGAAGTGGGAGGGAGCTCCTACGAGCAGTACTTC. Translating gives CASSVEVGGSSYEQYF.

In regard to this clone: One end of the junction is discordant with germline, which a read error may explain. The rearrangement uses TRBV28 and TRBJ1-2; D is undetermined. The germline V gene encodes CDR1 MDHEN and CDR2 SYDVKM. This CDR3 contains 11 residues. The CDR3 spells CASSFSGSQLF. CDR3 in DNA: TGTGCCAGCAGTTTTTCGGGTTCCCAACTATTC.

The genes are TRBV10-3 and TRBJ1-1, with D maybe TRBD1 (6 bases). The CDR3 has 13 amino acids. Germline CDR1 and CDR2: ENHRY and SYGVKD. The CDR3 spells CVARGDMNTEAFF. The CDR3 DNA is TGTGTCGCGAGGGGGGACATGAACACTGAAGCTTTCTTT.

The rearrangement joins TRBV10-3 to TRBJ2-7; 10 bases are shared with TRBD1. J gave up 6 bases and V 6 bases, and 8 bases lay outside the gene matches. The CDR3 has 14 amino acids. Germline V gene sequence: CDR1 ENHRY, CDR2 SYGVKD. CDR3 in amino acids: CAISPGQGLGEQYF. The DNA for the CDR3 is TGTGCCATCAGCCCGGGACAGGGGTTGGGCGAGCAGTACTTC.

This clone was seen a handful of times. The rearrangement joins TRBV2 to TRBJ2-1; D may be TRBD2 (7 bases). With 8 bases removed from V and 5 bases from J, the gap between germline ends came to 16 bases. The CDR3 runs to 14 residues. Germline CDR1 is SNHLY and CDR2 is FYNNEI. This CDR3 is CASRRGGIDNEQFF. CDR3 nucleotide sequence: TGTGCCAGCCGGAGGGGGGGTATCGACAATGAGCAGTTCTTC.

This clone occurred once. This sequence joins TRBV5-1 and TRBJ2-3; TRBD2 matches at 11 bases. Losses at the gene ends were 7 bases for V and 0 bases for J; bases not matched to a gene: 7. Germline lookup yields CDR1 SGHRS and CDR2 YFSETQ. The CDR3 spans 16 residues. DNA for the CDR3: TGCGCCAGCGCAATAGCGGGAGGGGCTAGCACAGATACGCAGTATTTT. Protein: CASAIAGGASTDTQYF.

This chain joins TRBV14 and TRBJ2-7; D is ambiguous. The CDR3 runs to 14 residues. Germline CDR1 SGHDN, CDR2 FVKESK. Trimming removed 1 base from V and 6 bases from J, with 13 bases in between. The CDR3 bases are TGTGCCAGCAGCCAAGGAATTGGGGTTGGCGAGCAGTACTTC. This codes for CASSQGIGVGEQYF.

The chain joins TRBV30 to TRBJ2-7; 8 bases are a match to TRBD2. After removal of 6 bases from V and 1 base from J, the junction contained 14 bases not matched to a gene. CDR1 and CDR2 from the germline V gene are GTSNPN and SVGIG (reference sequence). CDR3 length equals 16 residues. The CDR3 DNA reads as TGTGCCTGTAGTCTATATGTTACTAGCGGTTCCTACGAGCAGTACTTC. Translation gives CACSLYVTSGSYEQYF.

The chain employs TRBV7-3 and TRBJ2-1; TRBD2 agrees at 8 bases. Losses at the gene ends were 5 bases for V and 3 bases for J; bases not matched to a gene: 9. There are 16 residues in the CDR3. CDR1 is SGHTA and CDR2 is FQGTGA in the germline V gene. CDR3 DNA sequence: TGTGCCAGCAGCCCCATAAGCGGGAGTCTCTACAATGAGCAGTTCTTC. Its translation is CASSPISGSLYNEQFF. Looking up the rest from reference TRBV7-3 and TRBJ2-1 gives the full variable domain: GAGVSQTPSNKVTEKGKYVELRCDPISGHTALYWYRQSLGQGPEFLIYFQGTGAADDSGLPNDRFFAVRPEGSVSTLKIQRTERGDSAVYLCASSPISGSLYNEQFFGPGTRLTVL.